This T cell receptor beta chain is drawn from a study of patients and donors after allogeneic stem cell transplantation. This clonotype has at least ten counts. V dropped 5 bases and J dropped 1 base, with 8 bases sitting between them. There are 14 residues in the CDR3. TCRdb fed the RT-PCR reads into MiXCR, producing one record per CDR3 protein. Of 30,000 to 40,000 distinct CDR3 sequences in the sample, 35% to 40% were seen once. The chain combines TRBV12-3 or TRBV12-4 with TRBJ2-2; D is perhaps TRBD2 (6 bases). The TCR sequence derives from a human donor who was either an allogeneic HSCT recipient or a stem cell or donor lymphocyte infusion donor (not recorded which). It is not recorded whose cells these are; they may come from a transplant donor. The sequenced sample was blood, either unsorted or a sorted T cell fraction (not recorded which). DNA of the CDR3: TGTGCCAGCAGTGTTAGCGGGAACACCGGGGAGCTGTTTTTT. Translating gives CASSVSGNTGELFF.